A selection of T cell receptor beta chains follows, all from one sample in a study of shared clonotypes between healthy human individuals. The table came from immunoSEQ multiplex PCR; TCRdb's copy has only in-frame clones and leaves some out. The repertoire holds a few million clones, 90% to 95% seen once, with about 1.6% in the top ten. Sequenced sample: naive CD8+ T cells from PBMCs. The receptors shown here come from a man younger than 30 in good health. Some clones in this sample may be carry-over from other donors' samples. CDR3s include the opening cysteine and the closing phenylalanine or tryptophan. Fields, in order: D gene, V gene, clone size, J gene, CDR3 DNA, CDR3 protein. A D gene is named only where the DNA matches it firmly. The size field is filled for only some rows; it gives once, few, many or a size class.

-	TRBV5-4	-	TRBJ2-7	TGTGCCAGCAGCACGGGGGCGGACATACACGAGCAGTACTTC	CASSTGADIHEQYF
TRBD1	TRBV5-6	-	TRBJ1-1	TGTGCCAGCGGCAACGACAGGGGCATGAACACTGAAGCTTTCTTT	CASGNDRGMNTEAFF
TRBD1	TRBV10-2	-	TRBJ2-7	TGCGCCAGCTTTGGGACAGGGGCTGGCGAGCAGTACTTC	CASFGTGAGEQYF
TRBD2	TRBV5-1	-	TRBJ2-7	TGCGCCAGCAGCTTGTGGGGGACTAGCGGGAGTGGAGAGCAGTACTTC	CASSLWGTSGSGEQYF
TRBD1	TRBV7-2	-	TRBJ2-4	TGTGCCAGCAGCTTAGGGTGGCCGGGACAGCTAGCCAAAAACATTCAGTACTTC	CASSLGWPGQLAKNIQYF
-	TRBV5-6	-	TRBJ1-1	TGTGCCAGCAGCTGGGGGCGCACAGGGTACACTGAAGCTTTCTTT	CASSWGRTGYTEAFF
-	TRBV7-9	-	TRBJ2-7	TGTGCAAGTGAAAGCTCATGGACCGATTACGAGCAGTACTTC	CASESSWTDYEQYF
-	TRBV2	-	TRBJ2-2	TGTGCCAGCAGTGCTACCGGGGAGCTGTTTTTT	CASSATGELFF
-	TRBV7-9	-	TRBJ2-6	TGTGCCAGCAGACCTCTTAGCTTGATCTCTGGGGCCAACGTCCTGACTTTC	CASRPLSLISGANVLTF
-	TRBV21-1	-	TRBJ2-7	TGTGCCAGCAGCACAAGAGGCAGGGGCGACTACGAGCAGTACTTC	CASSTRGRGDYEQYF
-	TRBV7-3	-	TRBJ2-7	TGTGCCAGCAGCTTAACGCACAGGGTGGGCGAGCAGTACTTC	CASSLTHRVGEQYF
-	TRBV5-6	-	TRBJ2-7	TGTGCCAGCAGCTTTTCTAACCTACTCTACGAGCAGTACTTC	CASSFSNLLYEQYF
-	TRBV7-9	-	TRBJ2-1	TGTGCCAGCAGCCATCTAGGTCGGTCCTACAATGAGCAGTTCTTC	CASSHLGRSYNEQFF
-	TRBV7-9	-	TRBJ2-2	TGTGCCAGCAGCTTGGACCTTCCTCCCGCGAACACCGGGGAGCTGTTTTTT	CASSLDLPPANTGELFF
-	TRBV4-2	-	TRBJ2-7	TGTGCCAGCAGCCAATTTAAAACCCTTACCTCCTACGAGCAGTACTTC	CASSQFKTLTSYEQYF
-	TRBV6-6	-	TRBJ2-3	TGTGCCAGCAGTTACCTAGAGAATTCTAGCACAGATACGCAGTATTTT	CASSYLENSSTDTQYF
-	TRBV29-1	-	TRBJ2-3	TGCAGCGTTGACATAAGCCGGTGGGGGGCCGATACGCAGTATTTT	CSVDISRWGADTQYF
-	TRBV5-8	few	TRBJ1-5	TGTGCCAGCAGCTTAGAACCCGACAATCAGCCCCAGCATTTT	CASSLEPDNQPQHF
-	TRBV2	-	TRBJ2-7	TGTGCCAGCAAGTTTACATTGGGCTACGAGCAGTACTTC	CASKFTLGYEQYF